The rows below give T cell receptor beta chains drawn from one sample of a study of blood T cell repertoires in COVID-19. Produced via immunoSEQ multiplex PCR; TCRdb's table is partial and in-frame only. This sample has 90,000 to 130,000 clones, with 80% to 85% found just once. The sequenced sample consisted of peripheral blood. The receptors shown here come from a man aged 65 to 79 with acute or convalescent COVID-19. The CDR3 runs from the conserved cysteine through the conserved F or W. Each record gives: D gene, clone size, J gene, V gene, CDR3 DNA, CDR3 protein. A D gene is named only where the DNA matches it firmly. The size entry is marked missing in some rows and otherwise reads once, few, many or a size class.

>NA|NA|TRBJ2-5|TRBV5-1
TGCGCCAGCAGCCAAACCAGGGGCCAGGAGACCCAGTACTTC
CASSQTRGQETQYF
>TRBD1|NA|TRBJ1-2|TRBV9
TGTGCCAGCGGGACAGCTAGTTTCTACACCTTC
CASGTASFYTF
>NA|NA|TRBJ1-2|TRBV2
TGTGCCAGCATGGCCAGAATGAACTATGGCTACACCTTC
CASMARMNYGYTF
>TRBD1|NA|TRBJ1-5|TRBV19
TGTGCCAGTAGTCTACCGGGACAGGGGGGCCAGCCCCAGCATTTT
CASSLPGQGGQPQHF
>NA|once|TRBJ1-2|TRBV28
TGTGCCAGCAGACAAACCCTTGTCTATGGCTACACCTTC
CASRQTLVYGYTF
>TRBD2|NA|TRBJ2-1|TRBV6-5
TGTGCCAGCAGGTCGGGGGGGCACGGGTACAATGAGCAGTTCTTC
CASRSGGHGYNEQFF
>TRBD1|once|TRBJ1-4|TRBV28
TGTGCCAGCAGAGTCGGGACAGTTGAAAAACTGTTTTTT
CASRVGTVEKLFF
>TRBD2|NA|TRBJ2-7|TRBV9
TGTGCCAGCAGCCCCAGGACTAGAGACGACGAGCAGTACTTC
CASSPRTRDDEQYF
>NA|NA|TRBJ2-2|TRBV7-3
TGTGCCAGCAGCTTATGGAGCAACACCGGGGAGCTGTTTTTT
CASSLWSNTGELFF
>NA|once|TRBJ2-5|TRBV29-1
TGCAGCGTTGAATACGGGATTGGGGAGACCCAGTACTTC
CSVEYGIGETQYF
>TRBD1|NA|TRBJ2-3|TRBV19
TGTGCCAGTAGTAGGGACCAGGGGGCAGATACGCAGTATTTT
CASSRDQGADTQYF
>NA|NA|TRBJ2-6|TRBV24-1
TGTGCCACCAGTAAAACAGGCTCTGGGGCCAACGTCCTGACTTTC
CATSKTGSGANVLTF
>NA|NA|TRBJ1-5|TRBV9
TGTGCCAGCTCCCCACGGGGGGACAATCAGCCCCAGCATTTT
CASSPRGDNQPQHF
>TRBD1|NA|TRBJ2-1|TRBV19
TGTGCCAGTAGTATGAGGGGACAGGGGGCGATTAGCTCCTACAATGAGCAGTTCTTC
CASSMRGQGAISSYNEQFF
>NA|NA|TRBJ1-1|TRBV3-1/TRBV3-2
TGTGCCAGCAGCCGAGGTTTCACTGAAGCTTTCTTT
CASSRGFTEAFF
>TRBD1|NA|TRBJ1-2|TRBV28
TGTGCCGCAGGGACAGGGGTGGTTGGCTACACCTTC
CAAGTGVVGYTF
>TRBD2|NA|TRBJ2-7|TRBV4-1
TGCGCCAGCAGCCAAGATCAACTAGCGGGAGCCCTCTACGAGCAGTACTTC
CASSQDQLAGALYEQYF
>NA|NA|TRBJ1-1|TRBV9
TGTGCCAGCAGCGTAGCACAGTCAACTGAAGCTTTCTTT
CASSVAQSTEAFF
>NA|NA|TRBJ2-7|TRBV9
TGTGCCAGCAGCGCGGGACCCGGGACATCCGTTTACGAGCAGTACTTC
CASSAGPGTSVYEQYF
>NA|NA|TRBJ1-1|TRBV5-1
TGCGCCAGCAGCTTGGCGTCGTGGCGGGGGGGCACTGAAGCTTTCTTT
CASSLASWRGGTEAFF